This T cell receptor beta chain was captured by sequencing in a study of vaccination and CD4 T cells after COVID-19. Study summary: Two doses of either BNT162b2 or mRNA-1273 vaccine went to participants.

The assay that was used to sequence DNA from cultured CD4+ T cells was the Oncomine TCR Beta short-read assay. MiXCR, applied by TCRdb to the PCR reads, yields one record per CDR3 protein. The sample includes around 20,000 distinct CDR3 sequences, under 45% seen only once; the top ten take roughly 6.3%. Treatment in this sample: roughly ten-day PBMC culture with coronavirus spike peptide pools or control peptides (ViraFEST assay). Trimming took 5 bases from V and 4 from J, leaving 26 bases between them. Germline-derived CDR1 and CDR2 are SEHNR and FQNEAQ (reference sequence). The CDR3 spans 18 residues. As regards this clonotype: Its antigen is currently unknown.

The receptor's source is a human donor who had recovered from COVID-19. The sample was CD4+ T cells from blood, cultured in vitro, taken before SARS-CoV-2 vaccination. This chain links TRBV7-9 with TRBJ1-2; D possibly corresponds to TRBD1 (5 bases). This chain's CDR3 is CASSLQRQLTTPTYGYTF. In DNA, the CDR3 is TGTGCCAGCAGCCTACAACGACAGCTGACTACCCCTACCTATGGCTACACCTTC.